This T cell receptor beta chain appears in the sequencing data of a study of T cells after yellow fever vaccination. The wider study: Fractions of limited cellularity were prepared by means of SMART-Seq v4 Ultra Low Input. Study-wide results and caveats: Secondary responses were weaker yet peaked faster, day 5 versus 15.

This clonotype was counted between two and nine times. Antigen: not known. As TCR cDNA was made by 5'RACE template switching, a universal primer site and UMIs were added. TCRdb itself ran the 5' RACE reads through MiXCR, one entry per CDR3 protein. Counted here are around 100,000 distinct CDR3 sequences, roughly 5.8% occurring once; the ten biggest clones make up about 41%. Germline V gives CDR1 DFQATT, CDR2 SNEGSKA (reference sequence). V was cut by 5 bases and J by 3 bases, with 11 bases left in between. The CDR3 totals 13 residues. This material consisted of CD8+ T cells sorted from PBMCs, taken 10 days after the yellow fever booster vaccination. The chain carries TRBV20-1 and TRBJ1-5; tentative D call: TRBD1 (5 bases). This clonotype was obtained from a man between 18 and 29 years old who received the YFV17D yellow fever vaccine. This chain's CDR3 is CSALGTANQPQHF. The CDR3 bases are TGCAGTGCTCTGGGGACGGCCAATCAGCCCCAGCATTTT.